This T cell receptor (beta chain) was observed in a study of CD8 T cells in ankylosing spondylitis. CDR1 is SGDLS, CDR2 YYNGEE, per germline. The J segment lost 2 bases and the V segment lost 6 bases, leaving 3 bases of the junction unmatched. There are 13 residues in the CDR3. This clonotype was seen at least ten times. The antigen is not known. Broader study findings: Within matched ankylosing spondylitis synovial fluid, disease-linked clones were reportedly significantly enriched.

MiXCR, run by TCRdb on the 5' RACE reads, gives a single entry per CDR3 protein. There are approximately 45,000 distinct CDR3 sequences in the sample; around 3.8% occur only once, and roughly 4% lies in the top ten. The sequenced sample was blood, either unsorted or a sorted T cell fraction (not recorded which). The clonotype comes from a female donor with ankylosing spondylitis or in good health (not recorded which). The rearrangement joins TRBV9 to TRBJ2-5; 8 nucleotides line up with TRBD1. CDR3 coding DNA: TGTGCCAGCACCGGGACAGGACAAGAGACCCAGTACTTC. Encoded protein: CASTGTGQETQYF.